A single sample gave rise to the 16 T cell receptor beta chains below, sequenced in a study of human T cells and chemical hapten exposure. Time point of the sample: healthy volunteer bleed at 6 weeks. Whole blood that had not been fractionated was the source of extracted total RNA. One entry per CDR3 protein, called by TCRdb with MiXCR from the RACE reads. The sample holds around 80,000 distinct CDR3 sequences, about 8.6% seen once. Source material: whole blood. These TCRs come from a male donor in good health. Some clones in this sample may be carry-over from other donors' samples.

The CDR3: CASGQGDEQYF. The CDR3 DNA sequence: TGTGCCAGCGGACAGGGAGACGAGCAGTACTTC. This sequence joins TRBV5-5 and TRBJ2-7; the match to TRBD1 covers 8 bases. There are 11 residues in the CDR3. V lost 7 bases to trimming and J lost 5 bases; unmatched junction nucleotides: 2. In germline, CDR1 is SGHKS, CDR2 YYEKEE (reference sequence).

This clonotype was seen more than once but under ten times. J is TRBJ2-4 and V is TRBV29-1, with D perhaps TRBD2 (7 bases). V lost 6 bases and J lost 1, with 10 bases in between. Germline V gene lookup returns CDR1 SQVTM and CDR2 ANQGSEA. The CDR3 consists of 13 residues. The CDR3 coding sequence is TGCAGCGTCGGGGGGCGCGCCAAAAACATTCAGTACTTC. Encoded protein: CSVGGRAKNIQYF.

The table lists this clonotype with a few counts. The rearrangement joins TRBV11-2 to TRBJ1-1, with TRBD1 matching 9 bases. The germline V gene has CDR1 SGHAT and CDR2 FQNNGV. Trimming at V came to 4 bases and at J to 5 bases, leaving 8 bases not matched to a gene. This CDR3 is built from 15 residues. CDR3: CASSSRTGEETEAFF. DNA of the CDR3: TGTGCCAGCAGCTCCCGGACAGGGGAAGAAACTGAAGCTTTCTTT.

This clonotype turned up a few times. The rearrangement joins TRBV14 to TRBJ2-7; D is possibly TRBD1 or TRBD2 (5 bases each). Germline V gene sequence: CDR1 SGHDN, CDR2 FVKESK. Deletions cut 1 base from V and 5 bases from J, with 12 bases between. This CDR3 contains 14 residues. The CDR3 DNA reads TGTGCCAGCAGCCAAGTCGCTTGGGACCACGAGCAGTACTTC. It codes for CASSQVAWDHEQYF.

V is TRBV2 and J is TRBJ1-5; D not resolved. Deletions cut 5 bases from V and 9 bases from J, with 17 bases between. CDR3 length: 14 amino acids. CDR1 SNHLY and CDR2 FYNNEI come from the germline V gene. Written as DNA, the CDR3 is TGTGCCAGCAGTAACGGAGGGTCTTCGGGGCCCCAGCATTTT. Translated: CASSNGGSSGPQHF.

The sample holds a few counts of this clonotype. CDR3 in amino acids: CASSQRQGETQYF. Here the CDR3 DNA reads TGCGCCAGCAGCCAAAGACAGGGGGAGACCCAGTACTTC. The J gene is TRBJ2-5, the V gene TRBV5-1; 8 bases align to TRBD1. The CDR3 loop spans 13 amino acids. Germline trimming cut 4 bases from V and 5 bases from J; bases unmatched to any gene: 4. The germline CDR1 and CDR2 sequences are SGHRS and YFSETQ.

Details on this clonotype: One end of the junction fails to match germline, which may point to a read error. The chain combines TRBV2 with TRBJ2-3; possible D gene TRBD2, 6 bases. Germline V CDR1 and CDR2: SNHLY, FYNNEI. The CDR3 totals 16 residues. CDR3 bases: TGTGCCAACAGTGAAGCGGCGGGACTTACTACAGATACGCAGTATTTT. Translation gives CANSEAAGLTTDTQYF. Using reference TRBV2 and TRBJ2-3 for the parts outside the CDR3, the full variable domain is EPEVTQTPSHQVTQMGQEVILRCVPISNHLYFYWYRQILGQKVEFLVSFYNNEISEKSEIFDDQFSVERPDGSNFTLKIRSTKLEDSAMYFCANSEAAGLTTDTQYFGPGTRLTVL.

This clonotype was observed a handful of times. This chain joins TRBV6-2 or TRBV6-3 and TRBJ2-3; the D is unclear. V lost 2 bases and J lost 3, with 9 bases in between. Germline V gene sequence: CDR1 MNHEY, CDR2 SVGEGT. The CDR3 runs 14 residues. The CDR3 DNA reads TGTGCCAGCAGTTACGGGCAGGAGACAGATACGCAGTATTTT. Protein product: CASSYGQETDTQYF.

This clonotype was counted between two and nine times. The chain is built from TRBV12-3 or TRBV12-4 and TRBJ2-5; D is perhaps TRBD2 (5 bases). The CDR3 sequence is 13 residues long. Deletions cut 5 bases from V and 5 bases from J, with 12 bases between. The CDR3 DNA reads as TGTGCCAGCAGTCCGGGGTCGGGCGAGACCCAGTACTTC. Translated, it gives CASSPGSGETQYF.

This clonotype was observed a few times. V usage is TRBV6-1 and J usage is TRBJ1-1; D remains ambiguous. The germline CDR1 and CDR2 sequences are MNHNS and SASEGT. This CDR3 region has 12 residues. Trimming removed 10 bases from V and 5 bases from J, with 14 bases in between. The DNA for the CDR3 is TGTGCCACAGGAAGGGTAGGGACTGAAGCTTTCTTT. Translation gives CATGRVGTEAFF.

This clonotype appeared many times. J is TRBJ2-3 and V is TRBV20-1, with D possibly being TRBD2 (5 bases). The CDR3 extends over 12 amino acids. The V and J ends lost 6 bases and 0 bases respectively, with 7 bases between them. The V gene's germline CDR1 is DFQATT and CDR2 SNEGSKA (reference sequence). This chain's CDR3 is CSAERSTDTQYF. The CDR3 coding sequence is TGCAGTGCCGAGCGGAGCACAGATACGCAGTATTTT.

This clonotype was found many times. The chain couples TRBV6-2 or TRBV6-3 to TRBJ2-1, with TRBD1 matching over 11 bases. J was trimmed by 7 bases and V by 4 bases; bases with no gene match: 3. Germline-derived CDR1 and CDR2 are MNHEY and SVGEGT. The CDR3 is 14 residues long. CDR3 coding DNA: TGTGCCAGCAGTTCAGGGACAGGGGGTAATGAGCAGTTCTTC. Translating gives CASSSGTGGNEQFF.

This clonotype was recorded a few times. This chain connects TRBV9 to TRBJ1-1, with TRBD1 matching over 11 bases. Germline lookup yields CDR1 SGDLS and CDR2 YYNGEE. The length of the CDR3 is 16 residues. After removal of 0 bases from V and 5 bases from J, the junction contained 6 bases not matched to a gene. DNA of the CDR3: TGTGCCAGCAGCGTAGCCCCGGACAGGGGGCGGACTGAAGCTTTCTTT. This translates into CASSVAPDRGRTEAFF.

The CDR3 DNA sequence: TGTGCCAGCAGTTTTGGGACAGGGAACACCGGGGAGCTGTTTTTT. This encodes CASSFGTGNTGELFF. The gene calls are TRBV27 and TRBJ2-2; 8 bases fit TRBD1. CDR3 size: 15 residues. Germline-derived CDR1 and CDR2 are MNHEY and SMNVEV (reference sequence). The V segment lost 3 bases and the J segment 1 base; nucleotides outside the gene matches: 1.

This clonotype has a handful of counts. The rearrangement uses TRBV11-2 and TRBJ2-2; a possible D gene is TRBD2 (6 bases). The CDR3 has 16 residues. Germline V gene sequence: CDR1 SGHAT, CDR2 FQNNGV. The V end lost 2 bases, the J end lost 0 bases, and 10 bases lay between the germline ends. The CDR3 nucleotides read TGTGCCAGCAGCTTACCGGGACTGACGAACACCGGGGAGCTGTTTTTT. Protein product: CASSLPGLTNTGELFF.

The V and J genes are TRBV29-1 and TRBJ2-2; D perhaps matches TRBD1 (5 bases). Germline CDR1 SQVTM, CDR2 ANQGSEA. V gave up 4 bases and J gave up 1 base, with 10 bases separating them. The CDR3 runs 14 residues. The CDR3: CSVVGRGNTGELFF. Here the CDR3 DNA reads TGCAGCGTTGTTGGTAGGGGGAACACCGGGGAGCTGTTTTTT.